This T cell receptor (beta chain) was obtained from a study of cytomegalovirus exposure and HLA in healthy donors. Unrecorded immune exposure was likely among donors, who were nominally healthy when sampled. Concerning this clone itself: Its antigen is as yet unknown.

The CDR3 loop spans 18 amino acids. Germline loops: CDR1 LNHDA, CDR2 SQIVND (reference sequence). Losses at the gene ends were 6 bases for V and 5 bases for J; bases not matched to a gene: 15. Researchers ran the PCR with 60 Vbeta and 13 Jbeta primers. The table came from immunoSEQ multiplex PCR; TCRdb's copy has only in-frame clones and leaves some out. Among around 100,000 clones, approximately 72% were seen once, and the ten largest hold 13% to 15%. Study-level findings and limits: In a later analysis, an Asian-associated ancestry cluster reportedly showed fewer N-insertions than the approximately 610-donor mean. A later analysis linked a missense DCLRE1C variant to TCR beta V- and J-gene trimming.

This receptor was obtained from a male donor in good health and CMV-seropositive. Sequencing was carried out using PBMCs. The genes are TRBV19 and TRBJ1-5, with TRBD1 identical over 11 bases. CDR3 sequence: CASSSPDRGLREDQPQHF. The CDR3 DNA reads TGTGCCAGTAGCTCCCCGGACAGGGGGCTGAGGGAGGATCAGCCCCAGCATTTT.